The rows below give T cell receptor beta chains drawn from one sample of a study of blood T cell repertoires in COVID-19. Some clones are missing from TCRdb's copy, which holds only in-frame ones; the method was immunoSEQ multiplex PCR. This table holds roughly 180,000 clones, roughly four fifths found once. The sample taken for sequencing was PBMCs or T cells enriched from blood (not recorded which). The receptors stem from a man between 40 and 49 years old who had recovered from COVID-19. The CDR3 runs from the conserved cysteine through the conserved F or W.

CDR3	V	J
CAWSVPGYNYGYTF	TRBV30	TRBJ1-2
CASSLLGDTEAFF	TRBV28	TRBJ1-1
CASSARARNTEAFF	TRBV25-1	TRBJ1-1
CASSPGGVNTEAFF	TRBV18	TRBJ1-1
CASSPRGKQETQYF	TRBV18	TRBJ2-5
CASSSLAGADNEQFF	TRBV7-6	TRBJ2-1
CASSPRGERGYTF	TRBV7-2	TRBJ1-2
CASSQGQNQPQHF	TRBV3-1/TRBV3-2	TRBJ1-5
CATSDFPQGYGYTF	TRBV24-1	TRBJ1-2
CASSDNSNSPLHF	TRBV12-3/TRBV12-4	TRBJ1-6
CASTPGGSYEQYF	TRBV6-2/TRBV6-3	TRBJ2-7
CAWSREGPLHF	TRBV30	TRBJ1-6
CASGTGGVRVGGYTF	TRBV28	TRBJ1-2
CASSRGGSGLQPQHF	TRBV18	TRBJ1-5
CAWSSGGSVDTQYF	TRBV30	TRBJ2-3
CASSQPRRTSTDTQYF	TRBV27	TRBJ2-3
CASPPGQGFVGYTF	TRBV2	TRBJ1-2
CASSFVGGEYTEAFF	TRBV5-1	TRBJ1-1
CASSPSVRGQETQYF	TRBV18	TRBJ2-5
CASSRGLYEQYF	TRBV6-2/TRBV6-3	TRBJ2-7
CASRSGTTYEQYF	TRBV28	TRBJ2-7
CASSGSSLFGNTIYF	TRBV5-6	TRBJ1-3
CSGTGRVNTEAFF	TRBV29-1	TRBJ1-1
CASSPLPPLANYGNEQFF	TRBV18	TRBJ2-1
CASSQGGPISPLHF	TRBV3-1/TRBV3-2	TRBJ1-6
CASSLGGVAKNIQYF	TRBV28	TRBJ2-4
CASSWGAYEQYF	TRBV13	TRBJ2-7
CASSPLAQETQYF	TRBV7-2	TRBJ2-5
CASSAGVATDQETQYF	TRBV5-1	TRBJ2-5
CASSEAGEWTEAFF	TRBV6-5	TRBJ1-1
CASSLWAPRGGETNEKLFF	TRBV6-6	TRBJ1-4
CASSSEQGVWETQYF	TRBV5-1	TRBJ2-5
CASSVDGSNTGELFF	TRBV9	TRBJ2-2
CASSPLPSPSADTQYF	TRBV4-3	TRBJ2-3
CASSPQGLNTEAFF	TRBV18	TRBJ1-1
CASSRGGSSYNEQFF	TRBV7-3	TRBJ2-1
CASSQAHWTSYGNTIYF	TRBV3-1/TRBV3-2	TRBJ1-3
CASRGQGAQYF	TRBV25-1	TRBJ2-5
CSVGGNNYGYTF	TRBV29-1	TRBJ1-2
CASSQEGGRVTEAFF	TRBV3-1/TRBV3-2	TRBJ1-1